This passage covers 3 T cell receptor beta chains from one sample sequenced in a study of shared clonotypes between healthy human individuals. TCRdb keeps only in-frame clones here, not all; method: immunoSEQ multiplex PCR. The table has 2 million to 2.5 million clones, 93% seen once; the top ten hold roughly 1.7%. Only CD45RO-negative cells positively selected for CCR7 counted as naive CD8 cells, so terminally differentiated effector memory CD45RA+ cells were excluded. Specimen: naive CD8+ T cells from PBMCs. These receptors were taken from a young man in good health. Some clones in this sample may be carry-over from other donors' samples.

This chain joins TRBV5-1 and TRBJ2-7; no clear D gene. The CDR3 is 14 amino acids. Trimming took off 0 bases at V and 4 bases at J, with 11 bases between the two ends. Germline lookup yields CDR1 SGHRS and CDR2 YFSETQ. The CDR3 spells CASSLGQIGYEQYF. The DNA of the CDR3 is TGCGCCAGCAGCTTGGGACAAATCGGTTACGAGCAGTACTTC.

V is TRBV2 and J is TRBJ2-1; D is perhaps TRBD2 (5 bases). The germline V gene encodes CDR1 SNHLY and CDR2 FYNNEI. The CDR3 totals 15 residues. Between the trimmed V and J ends, which lost 6 bases and 5 bases, there was a span of 17 bases. The CDR3 here is CASSDWGALNNEQFF. CDR3 bases: TGTGCCAGCAGCGACTGGGGAGCGCTGAACAATGAGCAGTTCTTC.

The chain uses TRBV7-9 and TRBJ1-2; no clear D gene. Per the germline V gene, CDR1 is SEHNR and CDR2 is FQNEAQ (reference sequence). Trimming stripped 8 bases from V and 8 bases from J, with 9 bases between. The CDR3 runs to 10 residues. The CDR3 DNA reads TGTGCCAGCGAGCCGGAAGGCTACACCTTC. The encoded protein is CASEPEGYTF.